This TCR beta chain was profiled in a study of CD8 T cells in ankylosing spondylitis. 5'-RACE, quantitative and with molecular barcodes, yielded the TCR beta libraries. TCRdb passed the 5' RACE reads through MiXCR, listing each CDR3 protein once. The sample contains a few hundred thousand distinct CDR3 sequences, more than 5.5% of which appear only once. This clonotype was found a few times. Antigen: not known. The CDR3 is 12 residues long. Per the germline V gene, CDR1 is SGHAT and CDR2 is FQNNGV. V was pared by 5 bases and J by 5 bases, with 7 bases between. The study, taken as a whole, reports: A TCR beta motif of fewer than 10 highly homologous variants seemed to mark ankylosing spondylitis blood. Previous work reported some of these motif variants in the synovial fluid and blood of reactive arthritis. Disease-linked clones had a CD8+ phenotype and relatively low frequency in peripheral blood. Reportedly, significant enrichment of disease-linked clones occurred in matched ankylosing spondylitis synovial fluid.

The chain joins TRBV11-2 to TRBJ2-1; D is undetermined. The sample was blood, either unsorted or a sorted T cell fraction (not recorded which). The sequence was obtained from a male donor with ankylosing spondylitis. CDR3 sequence: CASSPPDNEQFF. For the CDR3, the DNA is TGTGCCAGCAGCCCTCCCGACAATGAGCAGTTCTTC.